These 31 T cell receptor beta chains were all obtained from the same sample, sequenced in a study of siplizumab effects on memory and regulatory T cells. Assay used: immunoSEQ multiplex PCR; TCRdb lists only in-frame clones, some missing. This sample has 80,000 to 130,000 clones; 91% occur once, and the top ten carry roughly 2.8%. Sequences were obtained from CD4+ T cells sorted from blood. The receptors shown here come from a human donor in good health. Some clones in this sample may be carry-over from other donors' samples.

The rearrangement uses TRBV29-1 and TRBJ2-5; TRBD1 matches 9 bases. Trimming took 8 bases from V and 5 from J; bases not matched to a gene: 9. The CDR3 loop spans 13 amino acids. From germline, CDR1 is SQVTM and CDR2 ANQGSEA. The CDR3 region has the DNA TGCAGCTTCAAACAGGGGGCTGGGGAGACCCAGTACTTC. This encodes CSFKQGAGETQYF. Combining the CDR3 with reference TRBV29-1 and TRBJ2-5 gives the whole variable domain SAVISQKPSRDICQRGTSLTIQCQVDSQVTMMFWYRQQPGQSLTLIATANQGSEATYESGFVIDKFPISRPNLTFSTLTVSNMSPEDSSIYLCSFKQGAGETQYFGPGTRLLVL.

The chain is built from TRBV28 and TRBJ2-7; D is perhaps TRBD1 or TRBD2 (5 bases each). CDR1 and CDR2 (germline): MDHEN, SYDVKM. This CDR3 contains 16 residues. V lost 6 bases, J lost 2 bases, and 20 bases lay in between. The chain's CDR3 is CASRTTAGTPPYEQYF. The DNA of the CDR3 is TGTGCCAGCAGAACCACTGCCGGGACCCCGCCCTACGAGCAGTACTTC.

The CDR3 region is CASSSWDRGLYEQYF. The CDR3 coding sequence is TGTGCCAGCAGCTCTTGGGACAGGGGGCTGTACGAGCAGTACTTC. The rearrangement joins TRBV13 to TRBJ2-7; TRBD1 agrees at 12 bases. The CDR3 loop spans 15 amino acids. The ends lost 4 bases at V and 4 bases at J; junction bases unmatched: 5. Germline values: CDR1 PRHDT, CDR2 FYEKMQ (reference sequence).

This chain joins TRBV4-1 and TRBJ2-3; TRBD1 might be the D (5 bases). The CDR3 extends over 15 amino acids. V was pared by 3 bases and J by 4 bases, with 14 bases between. Germline-derived CDR1 and CDR2 are MGHRA and YSYEKL. CDR3 loop: CASSQGSGAPDTQYF. The CDR3, as DNA: TGCGCCAGCAGCCAGGGAAGTGGGGCACCAGATACGCAGTATTTT.

This clone appeared a few times. The rearrangement uses TRBV6-1 and TRBJ1-5; 8 bases are shared with TRBD1. V gave up 6 bases and J gave up 4 bases; unmatched junction bases: 2. The CDR3 extends over 13 amino acids. Per the germline V gene, CDR1 is MNHNS and CDR2 is SASEGT. CDR3 DNA sequence: TGTGCCAGCAGGCAGGGGGCGAATCAGCCCCAGCATTTT. Translating it yields CASRQGANQPQHF.

The chain has TRBV6-6 and TRBJ1-5, with no clear D. The CDR3 runs 13 residues. Trimming removed 5 bases at V and 4 bases at J, with 9 bases between. Germline loops: CDR1 MNHNY, CDR2 SVGAGI (reference sequence). CDR3 loop: CASSQLQNQPQHF. For the CDR3, the DNA is TGTGCCAGCAGTCAGCTGCAAAATCAGCCCCAGCATTTT.

The chain carries TRBV19 and TRBJ2-2, with 9 bases matching TRBD2. Per the germline V gene, CDR1 is LNHDA and CDR2 is SQIVND (reference sequence). This CDR3 comprises 15 residues. J gave up 4 bases and V 4 bases, and 4 bases lay outside the gene matches. The CDR3 loop is CASSTGLASTGELFF. The DNA of the CDR3 is TGTGCCAGTAGTACAGGACTAGCGAGCACCGGGGAGCTGTTTTTT.

J is TRBJ1-3 and V is TRBV28, with D unclear. The CDR3 has 12 amino acids. V shed 4 bases and J shed 6 bases, with 7 bases lying between them. Germline values: CDR1 MDHEN, CDR2 SYDVKM. Written as DNA, the CDR3 is TGTGCCAGCAGTTCCTACAAAAACACCATATATTTT. Its translation is CASSSYKNTIYF.

The V call is TRBV6-5, the J call TRBJ2-2; D may be TRBD1 (6 bases). Trimming stripped 6 bases from V and 0 bases from J, with 11 bases between. This CDR3 is 15 amino acids long. Germline assignment: CDR1 MNHEY and CDR2 SVGAGI. CDR3 DNA sequence: TGTGCCAGCAGGATCGGACAGACGAACACCGGGGAGCTGTTTTTT. It is translated as CASRIGQTNTGELFF.

This chain connects TRBV7-8 to TRBJ2-1; D is perhaps TRBD2 (5 bases). The CDR3 has 16 amino acids. Germline CDR1 and CDR2: SGHVS and FQNEAQ. Trimming removed 4 bases from V and 4 bases from J, with 17 bases in between. The CDR3 spells CASSYTSGSLYNEQFF. CDR3 nucleotide sequence: TGTGCCAGCAGCTATACAAGCGGATCTTTATACAATGAGCAGTTCTTC.

The V call is TRBV6-1, the J call TRBJ2-1; TRBD2 matches at 8 bases. V trimming: 1 base; J trimming: 7 bases; junction bases outside the gene matches: 9. The CDR3 loop spans 16 amino acids. Germline-derived CDR1 and CDR2 are MNHNS and SASEGT. This chain's CDR3 is CASSEEWTSSINEQFF. The CDR3 DNA is TGTGCCAGCAGTGAAGAATGGACTAGCTCAATAAATGAGCAGTTCTTC.

The V gene is TRBV5-4, the J gene TRBJ2-5; no reliable D call. The V gene lost 0 bases and the J gene lost 5 bases, with 8 bases spanning the gap. There are 13 residues in the CDR3. The germline V gene encodes CDR1 SGHNT and CDR2 YYREEE (reference sequence). The CDR3 here is CASSLVSGETQYF. The CDR3 coding sequence is TGTGCCAGCAGCTTGGTTTCCGGGGAGACCCAGTACTTC.

The V call is TRBV4-2, the J call TRBJ2-7; the D gene is possibly TRBD2 (7 bases). This CDR3 has 15 amino acids. V lost 4 bases to trimming and J lost 5 bases, with 18 bases between them. CDR1 and CDR2 (germline): LGHNA, YNFKEQ. CDR3 coding DNA: TGTGCCAGCAGCCGAGCAGGGGAGGGCGGGGACGAGCAGTACTTC. Its protein product is CASSRAGEGGDEQYF.

The V gene is TRBV7-2, the J gene TRBJ2-1, with no clear D. V lost 5 bases, J lost 0 bases, and 11 bases lay in between. The CDR3 totals 15 residues. The germline CDR1 and CDR2 sequences are SGHTA and FQGNSA. CDR3 in amino acids: CASSPSGSSYNEQFF. For the CDR3, the DNA is TGTGCCAGCAGCCCTTCCGGTAGCTCCTACAATGAGCAGTTCTTC.

This chain joins TRBV7-2 and TRBJ1-4; 7 bases are shared with TRBD1. J was trimmed by 8 bases and V by 5 bases; bases with no gene match: 11. The CDR3 spans 15 residues. CDR1 is SGHTA, CDR2 FQGNSA, per germline. The CDR3 DNA is TGTGCCAGCAGCACCGACAGGGCCTCGGGGGAAAAACTGTTTTTT. Amino acid sequence: CASSTDRASGEKLFF.

The chain employs TRBV4-2 and TRBJ2-2; 14 nucleotides agree with TRBD2. CDR1 LGHNA and CDR2 YNFKEQ come from the germline V gene. CDR3 size: 18 residues. The ends lost 3 bases at V and 0 bases at J; junction bases unmatched: 3. This CDR3 is CASSQGLAGAANTGELFF. DNA for the CDR3: TGTGCCAGCAGCCAGGGACTAGCGGGAGCCGCGAACACCGGGGAGCTGTTTTTT.

J is TRBJ1-5 and V is TRBV2; D possibly corresponds to TRBD1 (6 bases). The germline V gene encodes CDR1 SNHLY and CDR2 FYNNEI. The CDR3 loop spans 14 amino acids. V lost 2 bases to trimming and J lost 6 bases, with 11 bases between them. The CDR3 is CASSENRAGQPQHF. The DNA of the CDR3 is TGTGCCAGCAGTGAAAACAGGGCGGGTCAGCCCCAGCATTTT.

In DNA form, the CDR3 reads TGTGCCAGCAGTTTATCAGTGGTCTATGGCTACACCTTC. Translating gives CASSLSVVYGYTF. The chain couples TRBV28 to TRBJ1-2; D gene uncertain. This CDR3 is 13 amino acids long. The germline gives CDR1 MDHEN, CDR2 SYDVKM. Trimming removed 1 base from V and 4 bases from J, with 7 bases in between.

The V gene is TRBV19, the J gene TRBJ2-1; no clear D. This CDR3 spans 16 amino acids. Germline CDR1 is LNHDA and CDR2 is SQIVND (reference sequence). Trimming pared 5 bases from V and 0 bases from J, leaving 14 bases between. CDR3 DNA: TGTGCCAGTAGTCCTGGATCGTCGCGCTCCTACAATGAGCAGTTCTTC. Amino acid sequence: CASSPGSSRSYNEQFF.

The chain has TRBV20-1 and TRBJ2-5; D is unclear. CDR1 is DFQATT, CDR2 SNEGSKA, per germline (reference sequence). V gave up 8 bases and J gave up 1 base, with 5 bases separating them. The CDR3 has 10 amino acids. CDR3 coding DNA: TGCAGTCCGAGCCAAGAGACCCAGTACTTC. This translates into CSPSQETQYF.

This chain links TRBV28 with TRBJ1-1; 9 bases align to TRBD1. The ends lost 6 bases at V and 6 bases at J; junction bases unmatched: 11. Germline V gene sequence: CDR1 MDHEN, CDR2 SYDVKM. This CDR3 spans 15 amino acids. The CDR3: CASSPSGQGKSEAFF. CDR3 nucleotide sequence: TGTGCCAGCAGCCCATCCGGACAGGGGAAGTCTGAAGCTTTCTTT.

The CDR3 DNA reads as TGTGCCAGCAGCTTCAGGTGGGCTCCCCCTACGCAGTATTTT. Amino acids: CASSFRWAPPTQYF. This sequence joins TRBV7-2 and TRBJ2-3; D remains ambiguous. The CDR3 consists of 14 residues. CDR1 and CDR2 (germline): SGHTA, FQGNSA. Trimming cost V 3 bases and J 8 bases, with 15 bases left between them. The full variable domain, completed using reference TRBV7-2 and TRBJ2-3, is GAGVSQSPSNKVTEKGKDVELRCDPISGHTALYWYRQSLGQGLEFLIYFQGNSAPDKSGLPSDRFSAERTGGSVSTLTIQRTQQEDSAVYLCASSFRWAPPTQYFGPGTRLTVL.

The chain recombines TRBV30 with TRBJ1-1; D not certain. V lost 3 bases to trimming and J lost 4 bases, with 6 bases between them. The CDR3 consists of 11 residues. Germline-derived CDR1 and CDR2 are GTSNPN and SVGIG (reference sequence). The CDR3 is CAWSSFTEAFF. In DNA, the CDR3 is TGTGCCTGGAGCTCGTTCACTGAAGCTTTCTTT.

The chain is built from TRBV18 and TRBJ2-6; no clear D gene. Trimming pared 1 base from V and 3 bases from J, leaving 1 base between. Germline V lookup: CDR1 KGHSH, CDR2 LQKENI. This CDR3 has 13 amino acids. This CDR3 is CASSPLGANVLTF. For the CDR3, the DNA is TGTGCCAGCTCACCACTTGGGGCCAACGTCCTGACTTTC.

The CDR3 DNA reads TGTGCCAGCAGCTTGGACAGCCTCAGCACAGATACGCAGTATTTT. Its translation: CASSLDSLSTDTQYF. This rearrangement joins TRBV5-4 to TRBJ2-3; no firm D call. Germline V gene sequence: CDR1 SGHNT, CDR2 YYREEE (reference sequence). Trimming pared 0 bases from V and 0 bases from J, leaving 8 bases between. CDR3 size: 15 residues.

This rearrangement joins TRBV2 to TRBJ2-1; 9 nucleotides match TRBD2. The CDR3 sequence is 14 residues long. Germline V lookup: CDR1 SNHLY, CDR2 FYNNEI. Losses at the gene ends were 10 bases for V and 8 bases for J; bases not matched to a gene: 12. The CDR3 DNA follows: TGTGCCAACAGGAGGGGTAGCGGGAGCCATGAGCAGTTCTTC. Translated: CANRRGSGSHEQFF.

V gene TRBV19 combines with J gene TRBJ2-5, with 13 bases aligning to TRBD2. This CDR3 has 15 amino acids. Per germline, CDR1 LNHDA and CDR2 SQIVND (reference sequence). V was clipped by 6 bases and J by 4 bases; unmatched bases: 5. CDR3 protein: CASSTSGRAPETQYF. Here the CDR3 DNA reads TGTGCCAGTAGCACTAGCGGGAGGGCCCCAGAGACCCAGTACTTC.

The chain has TRBV28 and TRBJ2-7; TRBD2 matches at 7 bases. In germline, CDR1 is MDHEN, CDR2 SYDVKM. With V trimmed by 4 bases and J by 3 bases, 12 bases remained unmatched. The CDR3 has 16 residues. This CDR3 reads CASSSPPLAAVYEQYF. The CDR3 DNA follows: TGTGCCAGCAGTTCGCCACCGCTAGCGGCCGTCTACGAGCAGTACTTC.

V is TRBV5-1 and J is TRBJ2-1; D unresolved. V was cut by 1 base and J by 5 bases, with 7 bases left in between. The CDR3 is 13 residues long. Germline values: CDR1 SGHRS, CDR2 YFSETQ. CDR3 in DNA: TGCGCCAGCAGCTTGAACGGAAACAATGAGCAGTTCTTC. This encodes CASSLNGNNEQFF. The entire variable domain, with the rest obtained from reference TRBV5-1 and TRBJ2-1, is as follows: KAGVTQTPRYLIKTRGQQVTLSCSPISGHRSVSWYQQTPGQGLQFLFEYFSETQRNKGNFPGRFSGRQFSNSRSEMNVSTLELGDSALYLCASSLNGNNEQFFGPGTRLTVL.

The gene calls are TRBV19 and TRBJ2-7; D gene uncertain. The CDR3 is made up of 13 amino acids. Germline V gene sequence: CDR1 LNHDA, CDR2 SQIVND (reference sequence). V lost 5 bases and J 3 bases, leaving 11 bases between the germline ends. The CDR3 reads CASSVGVDYEQYF. The CDR3 DNA sequence: TGTGCCAGTAGTGTGGGTGTCGACTACGAGCAGTACTTC. Based on the CDR3 plus reference TRBV19 and TRBJ2-7, the full variable domain is DGGITQSPKYLFRKEGQNVTLSCEQNLNHDAMYWYRQDPGQGLRLIYYSQIVNDFQKGDIAEGYSVSREKKESFPLTVTSAQKNPTAFYLCASSVGVDYEQYFGPGTRLTVT.

The chain couples TRBV2 to TRBJ2-5, with TRBD1 identical over 11 bases. The germline V gene encodes CDR1 SNHLY and CDR2 FYNNEI. The CDR3 sequence is 14 residues long. V shed 7 bases and J 5 bases; nucleotides not matched to a gene: 6. DNA of the CDR3: TGTGCCAGCACCGGGACAGGGGGTAGGGAGACCCAGTACTTC. Its translation: CASTGTGGRETQYF.